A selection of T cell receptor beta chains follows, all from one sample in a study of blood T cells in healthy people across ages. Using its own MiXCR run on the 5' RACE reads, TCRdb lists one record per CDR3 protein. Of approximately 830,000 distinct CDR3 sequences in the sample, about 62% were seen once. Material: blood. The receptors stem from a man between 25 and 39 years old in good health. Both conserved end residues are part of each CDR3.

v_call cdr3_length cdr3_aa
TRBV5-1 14 CASSPGKGQETQYF
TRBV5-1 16 CASSLQVRASLYEQYF
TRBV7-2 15 CASSEGWGPGNTIYF
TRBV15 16 CATSRDWTGGDETQYF
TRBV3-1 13 CASSTTGDYGQYF
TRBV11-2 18 CASSQEVATDRGRDIQYF
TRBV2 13 CAGRTGEGYEQYF
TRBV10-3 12 CAIKGGDNEQFF
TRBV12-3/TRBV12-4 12 CASRLGGITQYF
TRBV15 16 CATSIQGGGSFYEQYF
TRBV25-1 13 CASGQGGLYEQYF
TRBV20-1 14 CSASTQGRDYEQYF
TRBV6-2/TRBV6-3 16 CASRGNLLQAAYGYTF
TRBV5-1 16 CASSLGGGGVGDTQYF
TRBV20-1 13 CSARPGPVGEQYF
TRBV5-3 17 CASSSQGGRGPQETQYF
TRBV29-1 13 CSVRNSADNEQFF
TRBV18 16 CASSPTGASGASVLTF
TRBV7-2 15 CASSPEAGNNSPLHF
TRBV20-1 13 CSASTEWNSPLHF
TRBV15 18 CATSGRPTGTSGTDTQYF
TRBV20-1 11 CSAIYRETQYF
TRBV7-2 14 CASSLVIVTDTQYF
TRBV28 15 CASSLMGTVLVEQYF
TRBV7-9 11 CASSLAGDATF
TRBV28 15 CASSFNRDSTDTQYF
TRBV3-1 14 CASSQIWGRSEQFF
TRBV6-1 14 CASSEQRLNSGQFF
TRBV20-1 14 CSAAPVRANYGYTF
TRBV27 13 CASSLTSGDTQFF
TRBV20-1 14 CSARVDRPGETQFF
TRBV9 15 CASSASGGNTYEQYF
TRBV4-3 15 CASSQDQGRLDGYTF
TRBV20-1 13 CSANPRASYEQYF
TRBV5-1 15 CASSSPGRVGDEQFF
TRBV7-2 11 CASSYIGEQFF
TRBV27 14 CASSMGGHGDTQYF
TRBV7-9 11 CASSLNTFLYF
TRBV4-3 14 CASSPDRGPDTQYF
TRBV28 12 CASRAPLFGYTF
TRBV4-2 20 CASSQGPFGGGNPSRGEQFF
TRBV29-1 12 CSVRPSTDTQYF
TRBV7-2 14 CASSSDRINYEQYF
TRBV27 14 CASSFWDRVHEQYF
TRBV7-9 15 CASSFRDRVPHGYTF
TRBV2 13 CAGGGGANSPPHF
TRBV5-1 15 CASSSQRGGPNEQFF
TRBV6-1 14 CASRDGRYNQPQHF
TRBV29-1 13 CSVGARGLSEQYF
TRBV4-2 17 CASSLSGQATTNEKLFF
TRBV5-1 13 CASSIGGQETQYF
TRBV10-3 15 CAISAGTGVPNEQFF
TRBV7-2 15 CASSLVGEKNQPQHF
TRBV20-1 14 CSVPDSAGNYGYTF
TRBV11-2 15 CASSLAHRGAYEQYF